This TCR beta chain came from a study of CD4 and CD8 cells across lung adenocarcinoma regions. Samples came from patients with localized non-small cell lung adenocarcinoma. TCRdb re-analysed the PCR reads in MiXCR, keeping a single row per CDR3 protein. The table includes several thousand distinct CDR3 sequences, roughly 50% detected once. From germline, CDR1 is ENHRY and CDR2 SYGVKD. This CDR3 is built from 15 residues. Points on this clonotype: At one end the junction does not follow the germline gene, possibly because of a read error.

The gene calls are TRBV10-3 and TRBJ2-2, with D perhaps matching TRBD1 or TRBD2 (7 bases each). The receptor was isolated from a female donor with lung adenocarcinoma. The CD4 and CD8 labels of this study may be unreliable. The sequencing sample was made of CD8+ T cells from the center of a lung tumor. The CDR3 sequence is CAGGFQGGNYDEQFF. In nucleotides, the CDR3 is TGTGCCGGAGGTTTTCAGGGGGGGAACTACGATGAGCAGTTCTTT.